This entry concerns a single TCR beta chain. Preparing the TCRbeta library involved the use of unique molecular identifiers. MiXCR, applied by TCRdb to the PCR reads, yields one record per CDR3 protein. Of nearly 400,000 distinct CDR3 sequences in the sample, around 21% are singletons; the top ten hold approximately 3.8%. V lost 6 bases and J lost 4; bases outside the gene matches: 6. The CDR3 has 14 amino acids. Germline CDR1 and CDR2: DFQATT and SNEGSKA (reference sequence). This sample was taken from a study of T-cell reconstitution after alpha-beta-depleted transplantation in children. The starting material was PBMCs from the stem cell graft donor, obtained from the stem cell graft. The TCR sequence derives from a human donor who donated a stem cell graft to a child with acute myeloid leukemia. The rearrangement uses TRBV20-1 and TRBJ2-3; TRBD2 aligns across 11 bases. CDR3 nucleotides: TGCAGTGCCTCTAGCGGGAGGCTCCCAGATACGCAGTATTTT. It codes for CSASSGRLPDTQYF.